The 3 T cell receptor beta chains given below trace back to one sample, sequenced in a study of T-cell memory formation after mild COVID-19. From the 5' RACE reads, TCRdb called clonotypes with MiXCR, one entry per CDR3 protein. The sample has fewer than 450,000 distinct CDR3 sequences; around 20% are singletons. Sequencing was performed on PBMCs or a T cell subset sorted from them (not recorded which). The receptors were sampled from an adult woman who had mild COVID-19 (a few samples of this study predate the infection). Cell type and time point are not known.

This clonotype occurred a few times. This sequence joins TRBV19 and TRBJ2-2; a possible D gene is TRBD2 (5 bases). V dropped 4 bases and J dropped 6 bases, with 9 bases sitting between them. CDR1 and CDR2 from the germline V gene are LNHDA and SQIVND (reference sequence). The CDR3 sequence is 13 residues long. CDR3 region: CASSRGRPGELFF. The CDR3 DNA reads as TGTGCCAGTAGTAGAGGGCGTCCCGGGGAGCTGTTTTTT.

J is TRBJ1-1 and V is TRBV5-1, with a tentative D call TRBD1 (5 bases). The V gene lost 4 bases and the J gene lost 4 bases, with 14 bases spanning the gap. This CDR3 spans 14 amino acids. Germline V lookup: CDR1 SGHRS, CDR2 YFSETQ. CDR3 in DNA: TGCGCCAGCAGCGGAGGGGCAGAAGGCACTGAAGCTTTCTTT. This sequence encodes CASSGGAEGTEAFF.

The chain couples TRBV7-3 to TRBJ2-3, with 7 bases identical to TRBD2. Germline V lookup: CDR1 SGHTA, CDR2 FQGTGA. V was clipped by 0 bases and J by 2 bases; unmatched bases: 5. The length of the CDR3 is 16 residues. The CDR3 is CASSLTGAGTTDTQYF. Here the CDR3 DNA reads TGTGCCAGCAGCTTAACGGGAGCGGGAACCACAGATACGCAGTATTTT.